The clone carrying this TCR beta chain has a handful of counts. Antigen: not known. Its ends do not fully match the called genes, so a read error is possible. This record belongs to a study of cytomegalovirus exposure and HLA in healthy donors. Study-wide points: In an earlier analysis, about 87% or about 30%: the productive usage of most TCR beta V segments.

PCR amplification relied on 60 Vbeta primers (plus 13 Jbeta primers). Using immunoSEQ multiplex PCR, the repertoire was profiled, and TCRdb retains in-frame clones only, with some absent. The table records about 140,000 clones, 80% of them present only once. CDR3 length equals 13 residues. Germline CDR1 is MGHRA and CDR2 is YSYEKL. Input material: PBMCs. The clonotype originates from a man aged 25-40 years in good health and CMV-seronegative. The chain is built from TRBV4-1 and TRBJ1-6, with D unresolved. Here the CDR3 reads CASSTRQASPLNF. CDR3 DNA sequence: TGCGCCAGCAGCACCCGACAAGCTTCACCCCTCAACTTT.